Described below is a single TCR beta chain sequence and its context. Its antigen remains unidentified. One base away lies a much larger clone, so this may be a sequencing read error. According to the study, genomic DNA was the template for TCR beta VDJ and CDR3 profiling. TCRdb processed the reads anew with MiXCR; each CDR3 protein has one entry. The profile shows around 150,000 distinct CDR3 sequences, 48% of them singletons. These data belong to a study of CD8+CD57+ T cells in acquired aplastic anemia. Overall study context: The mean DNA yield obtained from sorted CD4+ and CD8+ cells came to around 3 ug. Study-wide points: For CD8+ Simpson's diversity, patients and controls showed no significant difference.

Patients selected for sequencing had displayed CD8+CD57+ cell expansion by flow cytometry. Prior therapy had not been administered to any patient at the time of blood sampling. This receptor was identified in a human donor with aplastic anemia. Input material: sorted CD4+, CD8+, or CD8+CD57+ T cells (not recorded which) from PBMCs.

Here the CDR3 reads CASRGGDSGSRFYNEQFF. The CDR3 coding sequence is TGTGCCAGCAGGGGTGGGGATAGCGGGAGTAGGTTCTACAATGAGCAGTTCTTC. The V call is TRBV9, the J call TRBJ2-1; 9 bases are a match to TRBD2. The CDR3 length is 18 residues. Germline-derived CDR1 and CDR2 are SGDLS and YYNGEE. V dropped 5 bases and J dropped 3; count of bases not matched to a gene: 15.